Shown below are 30 T cell receptor beta chains from a single sample sequenced in a study of T cell changes during pregnancy in multiple sclerosis. Libraries were prepared by immunoSEQ multiplex PCR; TCRdb keeps only in-frame clonotypes and omits some of them. The table has roughly 45,000 clones, approximately 87% seen once. The source was peripheral blood, collected in the first trimester of pregnancy. These receptors all come from a female donor in good health, enrolled as a control in a pregnancy study.

This clone was counted between two and nine times. The chain couples TRBV5-1 to TRBJ1-1; D may be TRBD1 (5 bases). This CDR3 spans 15 amino acids. V dropped 4 bases and J dropped 4 bases, with 17 bases sitting between them. Germline assignment: CDR1 SGHRS and CDR2 YFSETQ. The CDR3 loop reads CASSVQGGGGTEAFF. DNA for the CDR3: TGCGCCAGCAGCGTTCAGGGCGGGGGTGGCACTGAAGCTTTCTTT.

The gene calls are TRBV18 and TRBJ1-3; no definite D call. CDR3 length equals 17 residues. Trimming removed 3 bases from V and 0 bases from J, with 15 bases in between. The germline CDR1 and CDR2 sequences are KGHSH and LQKENI. CDR3 in amino acids: CASSPEGSQFSGNTIYF. DNA of the CDR3: TGTGCCAGCTCACCGGAGGGTTCACAGTTCTCTGGAAACACCATATATTTT.

The chain carries TRBV6-4 and TRBJ2-3; D perhaps matches TRBD2 (7 bases). V was clipped by 3 bases and J by 4 bases, with 14 bases between them. Germline CDR1 MRHNA, CDR2 SNTAGT. This CDR3 spans 15 amino acids. The CDR3 reads CASSEEGGVADTQYF. DNA for the CDR3: TGTGCCAGCAGTGAAGAGGGGGGGGTCGCAGATACGCAGTATTTT.

This clone has only one observation. The chain carries TRBV5-1 and TRBJ2-7; 8 bases fit TRBD1. Trimming took 7 bases from V and 4 from J; bases not matched to a gene: 10. Per the germline V gene, CDR1 is SGHRS and CDR2 is YFSETQ. CDR3 length: 14 residues. Written as DNA, the CDR3 is TGCGCCAGCCCTAGGTGGACAGGGACGTACGAGCAGTACTTC. Translated: CASPRWTGTYEQYF.

The chain joins TRBV4-2 to TRBJ2-1; 7 bases agree with TRBD2. The CDR3 has 14 residues. J was trimmed by 10 bases and V by 3 bases; bases with no gene match: 9. CDR1 and CDR2 (germline): LGHNA, YNFKEQ. The CDR3 protein is CASSQETGTMEQFF. The CDR3 DNA reads TGTGCCAGCAGCCAGGAAACCGGGACTATGGAGCAGTTCTTC.

The chain links TRBV14 to TRBJ2-1, with TRBD2 identical over 14 bases. CDR1 is SGHDN, CDR2 FVKESK, per germline. CDR3 size: 15 residues. The V gene end was trimmed by 4 bases and the J gene end by 8 bases; junction bases not matched to a gene: 4. DNA of the CDR3: TGTGCCAGCAGCCGTGGACTAGCGGGAGGTGATGAGCAGTTCTTC. Translating it yields CASSRGLAGGDEQFF. The full variable domain, rest sourced from reference TRBV14 and TRBJ2-1, is EAGVTQFPSHSVIEKGQTVTLRCDPISGHDNLYWYRRVMGKEIKFLLHFVKESKQDESGMPNNRFLAERTGGTYSTLKVQPAELEDSGVYFCASSRGLAGGDEQFFGPGTRLTVL.

V and J are TRBV28 and TRBJ1-1; D is perhaps TRBD1 (6 bases). V dropped 10 bases and J dropped 4 bases, with 16 bases sitting between them. Germline assignment: CDR1 MDHEN and CDR2 SYDVKM. The CDR3 runs to 13 residues. In DNA form, the CDR3 reads TGTGCCATCCGGCGGGGGGCTACCACTGAAGCTTTCTTT. Translation: CAIRRGATTEAFF.

The sample holds a few counts of this clone. J is TRBJ2-3 and V is TRBV7-8; 11 bases agree with TRBD2. The CDR3 runs 21 residues. After removal of 0 bases from V and 4 bases from J, the junction contained 18 bases not matched to a gene. CDR1 is SGHVS and CDR2 is FQNEAQ in the germline V gene. The CDR3 bases are TGTGCCAGCAGCTTAGCCCTTCGGAGGCTAGCGGGGGGACCGGGATCAGATACGCAGTATTTT. Its protein product is CASSLALRRLAGGPGSDTQYF.

The J gene is TRBJ2-7, the V gene TRBV27, with D unresolved. This CDR3 has 12 residues. Trimming left V 6 bases short and J 2 bases short, with 8 bases between. The germline V gene has CDR1 MNHEY and CDR2 SMNVEV (reference sequence). The CDR3 coding sequence is TGTGCCAGCAGGCCAGAGGCCTACGAGCAGTACTTC. This codes for CASRPEAYEQYF.

The V gene is TRBV5-1, the J gene TRBJ2-3, with a weak D call TRBD1 (7 bases). V was shortened by 3 bases and J by 4 bases, with 12 bases between the two germline ends. The V gene's germline CDR1 is SGHRS and CDR2 YFSETQ. The CDR3 covers 14 residues. The CDR3 DNA sequence: TGCGCCAGCAGCTGGCAGGGGGGCGCAGATACGCAGTATTTT. Protein sequence: CASSWQGGADTQYF.

V usage is TRBV10-3 and J usage is TRBJ2-1; possible D gene TRBD2, 5 bases. V was trimmed by 3 bases and J by 2 bases, leaving 8 bases between them. CDR3 length equals 14 residues. Germline CDR1 reads ENHRY; CDR2 reads SYGVKD. Here the CDR3 reads CAISEGLTYNEQFF. Here the CDR3 DNA reads TGTGCCATCAGTGAAGGACTGACCTACAATGAGCAGTTCTTC.

The chain couples TRBV19 to TRBJ2-5; D possibly corresponds to TRBD1 (5 bases). This CDR3 has 14 residues. V was shortened by 1 base and J by 5 bases, with 11 bases between the two germline ends. Germline V gives CDR1 LNHDA, CDR2 SQIVND (reference sequence). This chain's CDR3 is CASSIGDSTETQYF. CDR3 sequence (DNA): TGTGCCAGTAGTATAGGTGACAGCACCGAGACCCAGTACTTC. Full variable domain (outside the CDR3, taken from reference TRBV19 and TRBJ2-5): DGGITQSPKYLFRKEGQNVTLSCEQNLNHDAMYWYRQDPGQGLRLIYYSQIVNDFQKGDIAEGYSVSREKKESFPLTVTSAQKNPTAFYLCASSIGDSTETQYFGPGTRLLVL.

This clone was counted only a few times. The chain uses TRBV15 and TRBJ2-3, with 10 bases matching TRBD2. This CDR3 comprises 17 residues. CDR1 and CDR2 (germline): LNHNV, YYDKDF (reference sequence). The ends lost 4 bases at V and 5 bases at J; junction bases unmatched: 12. The CDR3 loop is CATSTGTSAELEDTQYF. DNA of the CDR3: TGTGCCACCAGCACAGGGACTAGCGCTGAGCTTGAAGATACGCAGTATTTT.

This chain uses TRBV27 with TRBJ1-4; 7 bases align to TRBD1. V trimming: 4 bases; J trimming: 1 base; junction bases outside the gene matches: 3. The CDR3 spans 15 residues. Germline V gives CDR1 MNHEY, CDR2 SMNVEV (reference sequence). The CDR3 sequence is CASSSRQGTNEKLFF. The DNA of the CDR3 is TGTGCCAGCAGTTCCCGACAGGGAACTAATGAAAAACTGTTTTTT.

This chain links TRBV6-1 with TRBJ2-7; D unresolved. From germline, CDR1 is MNHNS and CDR2 SASEGT. The CDR3 extends over 11 amino acids. Trimming removed 8 bases from V and 2 bases from J, with 7 bases in between. The CDR3 loop is CASGNPYEQYF. The CDR3 DNA sequence: TGTGCCAGCGGCAACCCCTACGAGCAGTACTTC.

The genes are TRBV18 and TRBJ2-2; possible D gene TRBD2, 5 bases. Germline V gene sequence: CDR1 KGHSH, CDR2 LQKENI. Trimming shortened V by 3 bases and J by 3 bases, and 11 bases separated the two germline ends. The CDR3 runs to 15 residues. CDR3 loop: CASSPGLADTGELFF. CDR3 coding DNA: TGTGCCAGCTCACCGGGCCTAGCAGACACCGGGGAGCTGTTTTTT.

This rearrangement joins TRBV9 to TRBJ1-4; D call uncertain. Trimming took 1 base from V and 5 from J, leaving 12 bases between them. The CDR3 runs to 15 residues. Germline V gene data show CDR1 as SGDLS and CDR2 as YYNGEE. The CDR3, as DNA: TGTGCCAGCAGCGTAAGAGGATTGGCAAATGAAAAACTGTTTTTT. This sequence encodes CASSVRGLANEKLFF.

This sequence joins TRBV30 and TRBJ1-4; 7 bases line up with TRBD1. This CDR3 is built from 16 residues. Germline V CDR1 and CDR2: GTSNPN, SVGIG (reference sequence). V was pared by 1 base and J by 10 bases, with 15 bases of the junction left unmatched. The CDR3 loop is CAWSASMTGLGGKLFF. The CDR3 DNA follows: TGTGCCTGGAGTGCTTCAATGACAGGGTTGGGGGGAAAACTGTTTTTT.

This clone is a singleton in its sample. This chain joins TRBV6-5 and TRBJ1-4, with 9 bases lining up with TRBD1. The CDR3 length is 14 residues. V gave up 5 bases and J gave up 5 bases; unmatched junction bases: 3. Germline V CDR1 and CDR2: MNHEY, SVGAGI. The CDR3 loop reads CASSRDRVNEKLFF. In DNA, the CDR3 is TGTGCCAGCAGTAGGGACAGGGTGAATGAAAAACTGTTTTTT.

The gene calls are TRBV29-1 and TRBJ2-4, with D possibly TRBD1 on 6 matching bases. CDR1 is SQVTM and CDR2 is ANQGSEA in the germline V gene. V shed 7 bases and J shed 1 base, with 11 bases lying between them. The CDR3 totals 13 residues. The CDR3 DNA sequence: TGCAGCGCCGGCACAGGGGCCAAAAACATTCAGTACTTC. Translating gives CSAGTGAKNIQYF.

This chain connects TRBV7-2 to TRBJ2-4, with D possibly being TRBD2 (5 bases). Trimming removed 1 base from V and 3 bases from J, with 13 bases in between. CDR3 length equals 16 residues. Germline values: CDR1 SGHTA, CDR2 FQGNSA. CDR3 nucleotides: TGTGCCAGCAGCTTAGGGGCTAGCTGGGGCAAAAACATTCAGTACTTC. This codes for CASSLGASWGKNIQYF.

The rearrangement links TRBV2 to TRBJ2-2; 7 bases fit TRBD2. The CDR3 is 14 residues long. The V gene's germline CDR1 is SNHLY and CDR2 FYNNEI. V shed 6 bases and J 6 bases; nucleotides not matched to a gene: 7. The CDR3 sequence is CASSSTSEAGELFF. CDR3 in DNA: TGTGCCAGCAGCTCCACTAGCGAGGCCGGGGAGCTGTTTTTT.

V usage is TRBV5-1 and J usage is TRBJ1-2, with D possibly being TRBD1 (6 bases). The CDR3 covers 14 residues. V lost 0 bases and J 9 bases, leaving 15 bases between the germline ends. CDR1 is SGHRS, CDR2 YFSETQ, per germline. The CDR3 coding sequence is TGCGCCAGCAGCTTGGCCGAGGGCCAGGGGAGCTACACCTTC. This sequence encodes CASSLAEGQGSYTF.

The rearrangement uses TRBV7-9 and TRBJ1-2, with unresolved D. V lost 5 bases and J 4 bases, leaving 11 bases between the germline ends. CDR3 length: 13 amino acids. The germline CDR1 and CDR2 sequences are SEHNR and FQNEAQ (reference sequence). CDR3 loop: CASSPGGIYGYTF. The CDR3 DNA is TGTGCCAGCAGCCCGGGCGGGATCTATGGCTACACCTTC.

The chain combines TRBV11-2 with TRBJ2-7, with D unresolved. The length of the CDR3 is 14 residues. CDR1 is SGHAT, CDR2 FQNNGV, per germline. V was cut by 1 base and J by 0 bases, with 7 bases left in between. CDR3 in amino acids: CASSLGFSSYEQYF. The CDR3 coding sequence is TGTGCCAGCAGCTTAGGGTTCAGCTCCTACGAGCAGTACTTC.

V gene TRBV4-2 combines with J gene TRBJ1-5; D is ambiguous. V dropped 1 base and J dropped 5 bases, with 12 bases sitting between them. Germline V lookup: CDR1 LGHNA, CDR2 YNFKEQ. The CDR3 runs to 15 residues. CDR3 coding DNA: TGTGCCAGCAGCCAAGGCGGCCAGAGGGATCAGCCCCAGCATTTT. Translation gives CASSQGGQRDQPQHF.

The chain recombines TRBV5-3 with TRBJ2-7, with a possible D match to TRBD2 (6 bases). TRBV5-3 falls under the ORF class, with uncertain function. The CDR3 length is 13 residues. V lost 4 bases to trimming and J lost 3 bases, with 11 bases between them. CDR3 protein: CARSVTGDYEQYF. In DNA form, the CDR3 reads TGTGCCAGAAGCGTAACGGGAGACTACGAGCAGTACTTC.

The chain links TRBV7-2 to TRBJ2-7, with 7 bases fitting TRBD1. Germline loops: CDR1 SGHTA, CDR2 FQGNSA. This CDR3 region has 14 residues. The junction had 8 bases not matched to a gene; V was cut back by 7 bases and J by 2 bases. The CDR3 reads CASTLQGLAYEQYF. CDR3 DNA: TGTGCCAGCACTCTACAGGGGTTAGCCTACGAGCAGTACTTC.

J is TRBJ1-1 and V is TRBV30; D is unresolved. CDR3 length equals 14 residues. Per the germline V gene, CDR1 is GTSNPN and CDR2 is SVGIG (reference sequence). V was cut by 1 base and J by 4 bases, with 13 bases left in between. CDR3: CAWSDGVGSTEAFF. CDR3 sequence (DNA): TGTGCCTGGAGTGACGGGGTCGGCTCCACTGAAGCTTTCTTT.

This clone was recorded only once. The genes are TRBV7-8 and TRBJ1-2; 8 bases map to TRBD1. The CDR3 spans 15 residues. The junction had 5 bases not matched to a gene; V was cut back by 4 bases and J by 1 base. Germline values: CDR1 SGHVS, CDR2 FQNEAQ. DNA of the CDR3: TGTGCCAGCAGCTACGACAGGGGTTATAACTATGGCTACACCTTC. Protein product: CASSYDRGYNYGYTF. Complete variable domain (other parts from reference TRBV7-8 and TRBJ1-2): GAGVSQSPRYKVAKRGQDVALRCDPISGHVSLFWYQQALGQGPEFLTYFQNEAQLDKSGLPSDRFFAERPEGSVSTLKIQRTQQEDSAVYLCASSYDRGYNYGYTFGSGTRLTVV.